The 28 T cell receptor beta chains below were found in one sample sequenced in a study of cytomegalovirus exposure and HLA in healthy donors. 60 Vbeta and 13 Jbeta primers were used in PCR. The method was immunoSEQ multiplex PCR; TCRdb's version includes in-frame clones alone and lacks a portion of them. The data hold just over 150,000 clones, with around 82% observed a single time. The sample consisted of PBMCs. The receptors derive from a woman between 45 and 65 years old in good health and CMV-seropositive.

The chain joins TRBV30 to TRBJ1-5; D call uncertain. The germline CDR1 and CDR2 sequences are GTSNPN and SVGIG (reference sequence). This CDR3 comprises 15 residues. V gave up 0 bases and J gave up 1 base, with 10 bases separating them. In DNA form, the CDR3 reads TGTGCCTGGAGTGTCGGAGGAAAAAGCAATCAGCCCCAGCATTTT. This codes for CAWSVGGKSNQPQHF.

This sequence joins TRBV13 and TRBJ2-3, with unresolved D. V was pared by 5 bases and J by 2 bases, with 5 bases between. CDR1 and CDR2 from the germline V gene are PRHDT and FYEKMQ (reference sequence). The CDR3 loop spans 12 amino acids. CDR3 nucleotide sequence: TGTGCCAGCAGCCTTTTCACAGATACGCAGTATTTT. This gives the protein CASSLFTDTQYF.

This chain uses TRBV5-1 with TRBJ1-4, with TRBD1 as a possible D gene (5 bases). From germline, CDR1 is SGHRS and CDR2 YFSETQ. Trimming pared 0 bases from V and 4 bases from J, leaving 10 bases between. The CDR3 totals 15 residues. The CDR3 sequence is CASSLEGQGNEKLFF. The CDR3 nucleotides read TGCGCCAGCAGCTTGGAGGGGCAGGGTAATGAAAAACTGTTTTTT. Drawing the rest from reference TRBV5-1 and TRBJ1-4, the complete variable domain is KAGVTQTPRYLIKTRGQQVTLSCSPISGHRSVSWYQQTPGQGLQFLFEYFSETQRNKGNFPGRFSGRQFSNSRSEMNVSTLELGDSALYLCASSLEGQGNEKLFFGSGTQLSVL.

This chain links TRBV9 with TRBJ2-3; 10 bases align to TRBD2. Germline V gene data show CDR1 as SGDLS and CDR2 as YYNGEE. The CDR3 runs to 16 residues. The junction had 7 bases not matched to a gene; V was cut back by 0 bases and J by 6 bases. The CDR3 coding sequence is TGTGCCAGCAGCGTAGCTCAAGCGGGGGGGTTCGATACGCAGTATTTT. It yields the protein CASSVAQAGGFDTQYF.

This clone was seen more than once but under ten times. The CDR3 DNA sequence: TGTGCCAGCAAAATGGCGGGAGCCGACAATGAGCAGTTCTTC. It translates to CASKMAGADNEQFF. The rearrangement joins TRBV27 to TRBJ2-1; 7 bases are a match to TRBD2. The CDR3 has 14 residues. V lost 7 bases to trimming and J lost 5 bases; unmatched junction nucleotides: 8. The germline V gene has CDR1 MNHEY and CDR2 SMNVEV (reference sequence).

This clone was detected once. This chain uses TRBV27 with TRBJ2-2; 8 bases agree with TRBD1. The germline gives CDR1 MNHEY, CDR2 SMNVEV (reference sequence). There are 15 residues in the CDR3. V was pared by 4 bases and J by 4 bases, with 5 bases of the junction left unmatched. The CDR3 reads CASSYTGGGTGELFF. For the CDR3, the DNA is TGTGCCAGCAGTTATACAGGGGGAGGCACCGGGGAGCTGTTTTTT.

The gene calls are TRBV18 and TRBJ2-1, with D possibly matching TRBD1 (5 bases). The V end lost 3 bases, the J end lost 7 bases, and 13 bases lay between the germline ends. Germline V gene sequence: CDR1 KGHSH, CDR2 LQKENI. This CDR3 is 14 amino acids long. The CDR3 spells CASSPQAGLNEQFF. CDR3 sequence (DNA): TGTGCCAGCTCACCTCAGGCAGGGCTTAATGAGCAGTTCTTC. Variable domain in full (rest from reference TRBV18 and TRBJ2-1): NAGVMQNPRHLVRRRGQEARLRCSPMKGHSHVYWYRQLPEEGLKFMVYLQKENIIDESGMPKERFSAEFPKEGPSILRIQQVVRGDSAAYFCASSPQAGLNEQFFGPGTRLTVL.

In DNA form, the CDR3 reads TGTGCCAGCAGTGCCCGGACAGCGAACACCGGGGAGCTGTTTTTT. Translation: CASSARTANTGELFF. The chain couples TRBV2 to TRBJ2-2; maybe TRBD1 (6 bases). The V gene lost 4 bases and the J gene lost 0 bases, with 9 bases spanning the gap. Germline CDR1 reads SNHLY; CDR2 reads FYNNEI. CDR3 size: 15 residues.

The chain uses TRBV2 and TRBJ2-7, with D possibly matching TRBD2 (6 bases). The CDR3 runs 15 residues. The germline gives CDR1 SNHLY, CDR2 FYNNEI. Trimming took 10 bases from V and 6 from J, leaving 25 bases between them. CDR3 DNA sequence: TGTGCCACCAATGCCGATGTGGCAGGGAGGAGCGAGCAGTACTTC. Translation gives CATNADVAGRSEQYF.

V is TRBV6-1 and J is TRBJ2-2; the match to TRBD2 covers 7 bases. Trimming removed 7 bases from V and 5 bases from J; junction bases left unmatched: 10. The CDR3 has 15 amino acids. From germline, CDR1 is MNHNS and CDR2 SASEGT. This CDR3 is CASTGSGGWTGELFF. CDR3 nucleotides: TGTGCCAGCACCGGGTCGGGGGGATGGACCGGGGAGCTGTTTTTT.

V is TRBV19 and J is TRBJ1-4; 9 bases align to TRBD1. This CDR3 has 15 residues. Trimming cost V 6 bases and J 8 bases; bases outside gene matches: 10. Looked up from germline, CDR1 is LNHDA and CDR2 is SQIVND (reference sequence). This CDR3 is CASSPQTGGREKLFF. DNA of the CDR3: TGTGCCAGTAGCCCCCAGACAGGGGGAAGAGAAAAACTGTTTTTT.

As regards this clone: This sample also contains other DNA sequences that code for the same CDR3. V and J are TRBV7-6 and TRBJ1-1; tentative D call: TRBD1 (5 bases). Trimming took 5 bases from V and 2 from J, leaving 9 bases between them. The length of the CDR3 is 13 residues. Germline CDR1 and CDR2: SGHVS and FNYEAQ. CDR3 nucleotide sequence: TGTGCCAGCAGCGCACAGGTAAACACTGAAGCTTTCTTT. This translates into CASSAQVNTEAFF.

The J gene is TRBJ2-7, the V gene TRBV28, with D uncertain. V was clipped by 4 bases and J by 2 bases, with 6 bases between them. The germline gives CDR1 MDHEN, CDR2 SYDVKM. The CDR3 extends over 12 amino acids. The CDR3 protein is CASSSRTYEQYF. As DNA, the CDR3 is TGTGCCAGCAGTTCCAGGACCTACGAGCAGTACTTC.

The sample holds one count of this clone. The rearrangement joins TRBV25-1 to TRBJ2-2, with D maybe TRBD2 (6 bases). CDR1 is MGHDK, CDR2 SYGVNS, per germline. V lost 1 base to trimming and J lost 4 bases, with 13 bases between them. CDR3 length: 16 amino acids. CDR3 amino acids: CASSEFASVGTGELFF. As DNA, the CDR3 is TGTGCCAGCAGTGAATTCGCTAGCGTGGGCACCGGGGAGCTGTTTTTT.

The chain employs TRBV6-6 and TRBJ2-3; 7 bases are shared with TRBD2. Trimming took 4 bases from V and 4 from J; bases not matched to a gene: 8. Germline V gene lookup returns CDR1 MNHNY and CDR2 SVGAGI (reference sequence). The CDR3 totals 15 residues. The CDR3 loop reads CASSSTSGAPDTQYF. In DNA, the CDR3 is TGTGCCAGCAGTTCCACAAGCGGGGCCCCAGATACGCAGTATTTT.

This clone was seen just once. The CDR3 is CASRREGFHNEKLFF. As DNA, the CDR3 is TGTGCCAGCCGGAGGGAGGGCTTTCATAATGAAAAACTGTTTTTT. The chain couples TRBV27 to TRBJ1-4; no firm D call. The CDR3 has 15 residues. The V and J ends lost 8 bases and 4 bases respectively, with 17 bases between them. CDR1 and CDR2 from the germline V gene are MNHEY and SMNVEV (reference sequence).

The chain links TRBV5-4 to TRBJ1-1; weak D call: TRBD1 (5 bases). Germline-derived CDR1 and CDR2 are SGHNT and YYREEE (reference sequence). This CDR3 contains 16 residues. V lost 2 bases, J lost 2 bases, and 16 bases lay in between. The chain's CDR3 is CASSLGGRGRNTEAFF. The CDR3, as DNA: TGTGCCAGCAGCTTAGGTGGGAGGGGCCGCAACACTGAAGCTTTCTTT.

The chain couples TRBV7-2 to TRBJ1-2; TRBD1 matches at 8 bases. After removal of 5 bases from V and 3 bases from J, the junction contained 5 bases not matched to a gene. The CDR3 sequence is 14 residues long. Germline V gene sequence: CDR1 SGHTA, CDR2 FQGNSA. CDR3 in amino acids: CASSDQTGDYGYTF. CDR3 in DNA: TGTGCCAGCAGCGACCAGACAGGGGACTATGGCTACACCTTC. The variable domain in full, with the rest retrieved from reference TRBV7-2 and TRBJ1-2, is GAGVSQSPSNKVTEKGKDVELRCDPISGHTALYWYRQSLGQGLEFLIYFQGNSAPDKSGLPSDRFSAERTGGSVSTLTIQRTQQEDSAVYLCASSDQTGDYGYTFGSGTRLTVV.

As to this clone: Germline and junction disagree at one end, which may indicate a read error. V usage is TRBV7-9 and J usage is TRBJ1-2, with 8 nucleotides matching TRBD1. CDR3 length equals 12 residues. Germline V gives CDR1 SEHNR, CDR2 FQNEAQ (reference sequence). CDR3 in amino acids: CSSSVERGQETF. In nucleotides, the CDR3 is TGTTCCAGCAGCGTCGAAAGGGGACAGGAGACTTTC. Full variable domain (remainder filled in from reference TRBV7-9 and TRBJ1-2): DTGVSQNPRHKITKRGQNVTFRCDPISEHNRLYWYRQTLGQGPEFLTYFQNEAQLEKSRLLSDRFSAERPKGSFSTLEIQRTEQGDSAMYLCSSSVERGQETFGSGTRLTVV.

The chain carries TRBV6-1 and TRBJ2-2; 10 bases line up with TRBD1. The V and J ends lost 7 bases and 6 bases, in that order; junction bases with no gene match: 5. CDR3 length: 14 amino acids. CDR1 MNHNS and CDR2 SASEGT come from the germline V gene. CDR3 nucleotide sequence: TGTGCCAGCACCGGGACAGGGGAGGCCGGGGAGCTGTTTTTT. Translation: CASTGTGEAGELFF.

The V call is TRBV6-6, the J call TRBJ1-5; no reliable D call. The CDR3 consists of 14 residues. Germline CDR1 reads MNHNY; CDR2 reads SVGAGI (reference sequence). The V gene lost 7 bases and the J gene lost 1 base, with 11 bases spanning the gap. The CDR3 sequence is CASNTPISNQPQHF. CDR3 nucleotide sequence: TGTGCCAGCAACACACCGATCAGCAATCAGCCCCAGCATTTT.

The gene calls are TRBV5-1 and TRBJ2-7, with D possibly TRBD1 on 5 matching bases. Trimming pared 0 bases from V and 6 bases from J, leaving 25 bases between. CDR3 length equals 18 residues. Germline V gene lookup returns CDR1 SGHRS and CDR2 YFSETQ. The CDR3 region has the DNA TGCGCCAGCAGCTTGGGGAGTACAGGATACGGATCCCACGGCGAGCAGTACTTC. Translating gives CASSLGSTGYGSHGEQYF.

The chain uses TRBV5-1 and TRBJ1-2; 8 nucleotides line up with TRBD1. The junction had 7 bases not matched to a gene; V was cut back by 0 bases and J by 3 bases. The CDR3 has 16 residues. Germline CDR1 SGHRS, CDR2 YFSETQ. The CDR3 coding sequence is TGCGCCAGCAGCTTGGTGCCGGACAGGGAGGACTATGGCTACACCTTC. As protein: CASSLVPDREDYGYTF.

The chain recombines TRBV13 with TRBJ2-7; tentative D call: TRBD1 (6 bases). Trimming removed 5 bases from V and 6 bases from J, with 14 bases in between. Germline loops: CDR1 PRHDT, CDR2 FYEKMQ (reference sequence). The CDR3 has 13 residues. Here the CDR3 DNA reads TGTGCCAGCAGCCCCGGACAGTTTTCCGAGCAGTACTTC. Protein: CASSPGQFSEQYF.

The V and J genes are TRBV9 and TRBJ2-1, with TRBD2 matching 8 bases. The V gene's germline CDR1 is SGDLS and CDR2 YYNGEE. The junction had 12 bases not matched to a gene; V was cut back by 0 bases and J by 10 bases. The CDR3 consists of 16 residues. The CDR3 is CASSVVAGGARGEQFF. The CDR3 DNA reads TGTGCCAGCAGCGTAGTCGCGGGGGGAGCCCGGGGGGAGCAGTTCTTC.

The chain has TRBV6-5 and TRBJ2-2; TRBD1 might be the D (5 bases). The V and J ends lost 2 bases and 0 bases respectively, with 7 bases between them. The CDR3 length is 15 residues. Germline loops: CDR1 MNHEY, CDR2 SVGAGI. CDR3 amino acids: CASSYRGANTGELFF. The CDR3 bases are TGTGCCAGCAGTTACAGGGGTGCGAACACCGGGGAGCTGTTTTTT.

V and J are TRBV10-2 and TRBJ1-5, with D maybe TRBD1 (6 bases). The germline V and J ends were trimmed by 3 bases and 4 bases, with 7 bases remaining between them. Germline assignment: CDR1 WSHSY and CDR2 SAAADI. The CDR3 runs 13 residues. The DNA of the CDR3 is TGCGCCAGCAGTGAACAGGGAAATCAGCCCCAGCATTTT. Its translation: CASSEQGNQPQHF.

This clone was found a few times. The chain recombines TRBV9 with TRBJ2-1, with D maybe TRBD1 (6 bases). Germline CDR1 is SGDLS and CDR2 is YYNGEE. Deletions cut 0 bases from V and 3 bases from J, with 10 bases between. CDR3 length: 15 residues. CDR3 coding DNA: TGTGCCAGCAGCGTAGACAGGGCGGGCTACAATGAGCAGTTCTTC. It codes for CASSVDRAGYNEQFF.